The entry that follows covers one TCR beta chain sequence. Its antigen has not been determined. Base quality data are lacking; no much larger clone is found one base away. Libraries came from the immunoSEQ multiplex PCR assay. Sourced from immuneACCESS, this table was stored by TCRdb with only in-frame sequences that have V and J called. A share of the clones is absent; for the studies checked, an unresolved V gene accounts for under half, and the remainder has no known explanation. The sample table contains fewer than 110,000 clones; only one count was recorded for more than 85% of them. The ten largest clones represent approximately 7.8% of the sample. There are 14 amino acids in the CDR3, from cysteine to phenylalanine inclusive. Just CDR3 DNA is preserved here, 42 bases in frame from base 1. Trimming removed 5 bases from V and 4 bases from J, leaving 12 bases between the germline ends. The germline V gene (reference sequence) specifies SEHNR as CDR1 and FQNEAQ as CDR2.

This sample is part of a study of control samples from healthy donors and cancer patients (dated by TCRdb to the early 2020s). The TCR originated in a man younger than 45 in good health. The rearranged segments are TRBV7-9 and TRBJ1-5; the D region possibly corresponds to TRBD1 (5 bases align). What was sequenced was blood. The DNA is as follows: TGTGCCAGCAGCCTTGGACAAAAAAATCAGCCCCAGCATTTT. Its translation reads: CASSLGQKNQPQHF.